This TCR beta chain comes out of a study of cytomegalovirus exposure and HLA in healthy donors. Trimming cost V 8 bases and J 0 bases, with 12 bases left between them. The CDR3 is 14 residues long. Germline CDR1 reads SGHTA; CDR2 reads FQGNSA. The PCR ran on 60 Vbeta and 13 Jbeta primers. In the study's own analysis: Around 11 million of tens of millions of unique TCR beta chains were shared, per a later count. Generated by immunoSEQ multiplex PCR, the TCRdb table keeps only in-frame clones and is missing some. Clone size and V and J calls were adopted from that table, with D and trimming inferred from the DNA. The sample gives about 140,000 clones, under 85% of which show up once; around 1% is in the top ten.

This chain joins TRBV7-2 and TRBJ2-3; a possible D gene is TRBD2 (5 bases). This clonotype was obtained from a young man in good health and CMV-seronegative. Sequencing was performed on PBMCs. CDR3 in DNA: TGTGCCAGCGCCCACGGAGGTAGCACAGATACGCAGTATTTT. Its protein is CASAHGGSTDTQYF.